This T cell receptor beta chain derives from a study of T cell responses to AZD1222 COVID-19 vaccine. Study results and caveats: Spike-wide coverage was observed for vaccine-associated CD4 TCRs, with dominant responses at 160-218 and 743-854. Most donors were white British and more were female, and clonal diversity was possibly underestimated. None of the repertoires were sampled until the peak T cell response had passed.

TCRdb's table, derived via immunoSEQ multiplex PCR, lists solely in-frame clones and lacks some. The table shows about 91,000 clones, with around nine tenths occurring only once. Regarding this clone: The antigen is unknown.

The CDR3 sequence is 17 residues long. Germline CDR1 reads LNHDA; CDR2 reads SQIVND (reference sequence). Trimming removed 9 bases at V and 1 base at J, with 24 bases between. This sample comprised peripheral blood, obtained on day 0 of AZD1222 vaccination. The receptor comes from an adult in good health. The V gene is TRBV19, the J gene TRBJ1-1, with D perhaps TRBD1 (6 bases). The CDR3 reads CASLPGTPIHANTEAFF. The DNA for the CDR3 is TGTGCCAGCCTACCCGGGACACCGATCCATGCGAACACTGAAGCTTTCTTT.